Listed below are T cell receptor beta chains from one sample, sequenced in a study of neurological immune-mediated disorders. Using its own MiXCR run on the 5' RACE reads, TCRdb lists one record per CDR3 protein. The sample has 35,000 to 50,000 distinct CDR3 sequences, roughly 2.5% seen once. The source material was PBMCs. The receptors shown here come from a man in his fifties with multiple sclerosis. Both conserved end residues are part of each CDR3. The order of the fields is J gene, V gene, clone size, CDR3 protein. The listing skips clone size in some rows; elsewhere it reads once, few, many or a size class.

j_call: TRBJ2-5; v_call: TRBV12-3/TRBV12-4; clone_size: many; cdr3_aa: CASSSSGPGTQYF
j_call: TRBJ1-1; v_call: TRBV27; clone_size: many; cdr3_aa: CASSRTGTEAFF
j_call: TRBJ1-4; v_call: TRBV7-9; clone_size: many; cdr3_aa: CASSLGTVVFEKLFF
j_call: TRBJ1-1; v_call: TRBV7-2; clone_size: many; cdr3_aa: CASSFKSTGITLNTEAFF
j_call: TRBJ2-7; v_call: TRBV12-3/TRBV12-4; clone_size: many; cdr3_aa: CASSPGSYEQYF
j_call: TRBJ2-1; v_call: TRBV7-2; clone_size: many; cdr3_aa: CASSRTGGSIEQFF
j_call: TRBJ1-6; v_call: TRBV14; clone_size: many; cdr3_aa: CASSQFGNSPLNF
j_call: TRBJ1-1; v_call: TRBV5-1; clone_size: many; cdr3_aa: CASSLLRTETEAFF
j_call: TRBJ1-3; v_call: TRBV12-3/TRBV12-4; clone_size: many; cdr3_aa: CASSKDRDGNTIYF
j_call: TRBJ1-4; v_call: TRBV5-1; clone_size: many; cdr3_aa: CASSPRGRQEDEKLFF
j_call: TRBJ2-3; v_call: TRBV7-2; clone_size: many; cdr3_aa: CASSLSGLETDTQYF
j_call: TRBJ2-3; v_call: TRBV1; clone_size: once; cdr3_aa: CTPVASGGRLGTDTQYF
j_call: TRBJ2-5; v_call: TRBV5-6; clone_size: many; cdr3_aa: CASSTGTSGGVAQYF
j_call: TRBJ2-3; v_call: TRBV7-6; clone_size: few; cdr3_aa: CASSTWTSGGTDTQYF
j_call: TRBJ1-5; v_call: TRBV6-6; clone_size: many; cdr3_aa: CASIEDALSNQPQNF
j_call: TRBJ2-2; v_call: TRBV5-8; clone_size: few; cdr3_aa: CASSTGSGITGELFF
j_call: TRBJ2-7; v_call: TRBV5-1; clone_size: many; cdr3_aa: CASSDGRAYEQYF
j_call: TRBJ2-5; v_call: TRBV5-1; clone_size: many; cdr3_aa: CASSIKGETQYF
j_call: TRBJ2-3; v_call: TRBV11-2; clone_size: once; cdr3_aa: CASSFGEHSTDTQYF
j_call: TRBJ2-5; v_call: TRBV5-1; clone_size: many; cdr3_aa: CASSSGQQEETQYF
j_call: TRBJ1-1; v_call: TRBV12-3/TRBV12-4; clone_size: many; cdr3_aa: CASSSDRSQAFF
j_call: TRBJ2-7; v_call: TRBV10-3; clone_size: .; cdr3_aa: CAISEISSYEQYF
j_call: TRBJ2-3; v_call: TRBV5-1; clone_size: many; cdr3_aa: CASSPTSGGKIDTQYF
j_call: TRBJ2-5; v_call: TRBV6-5; clone_size: many; cdr3_aa: CASSYSGREWETQYF
j_call: TRBJ2-1; v_call: TRBV20-1; clone_size: many; cdr3_aa: CSASPGDGLNEQFF
j_call: TRBJ2-1; v_call: TRBV20-1; clone_size: many; cdr3_aa: CSARIPSGGAHEQFF
j_call: TRBJ2-5; v_call: TRBV3-1; clone_size: few; cdr3_aa: CASSHAPGTGRETQYF
j_call: TRBJ2-5; v_call: TRBV20-1; clone_size: many; cdr3_aa: CSARVGRGRDPRGTQYF
j_call: TRBJ1-4; v_call: TRBV10-3; clone_size: many; cdr3_aa: CAISARDRDGGLSGKLFF
j_call: TRBJ1-2; v_call: TRBV20-1; clone_size: many; cdr3_aa: CSASRENYGYTF
j_call: TRBJ2-1; v_call: TRBV12-3/TRBV12-4; clone_size: .; cdr3_aa: CASSSGLAGIPFF
j_call: TRBJ1-1; v_call: TRBV6-5; clone_size: many; cdr3_aa: CASSSTGMNTEAFF
j_call: TRBJ2-3; v_call: TRBV9; clone_size: many; cdr3_aa: CASSSHSGGSTDTQYF
j_call: TRBJ1-4; v_call: TRBV5-1; clone_size: many; cdr3_aa: CASSSTEEEKLFF
j_call: TRBJ1-4; v_call: TRBV20-1; clone_size: many; cdr3_aa: CSAPGQGIEKLFF
j_call: TRBJ1-5; v_call: TRBV2; clone_size: many; cdr3_aa: CASSVDVTDQPQHF
j_call: TRBJ2-1; v_call: TRBV11-2; clone_size: many; cdr3_aa: CASSLSSGGAYEQFF
j_call: TRBJ2-1; v_call: TRBV5-1; clone_size: many; cdr3_aa: CASSLVAESYNEQFF
j_call: TRBJ1-3; v_call: TRBV10-3; clone_size: .; cdr3_aa: CAISERGEDTIYF
j_call: TRBJ2-1; v_call: TRBV7-2; clone_size: many; cdr3_aa: CASSTRAGEQFF
j_call: TRBJ1-3; v_call: TRBV12-3/TRBV12-4; clone_size: many; cdr3_aa: CASSWGGNTIYF
j_call: TRBJ2-7; v_call: TRBV27; clone_size: many; cdr3_aa: CASSRPGGTYEQYF
j_call: TRBJ1-2; v_call: TRBV7-2; clone_size: many; cdr3_aa: CASSIDRNYGYTF
j_call: TRBJ2-1; v_call: TRBV29-1; clone_size: many; cdr3_aa: CSVAISDNEQFF
j_call: TRBJ1-1; v_call: TRBV20-1; clone_size: many; cdr3_aa: CSAPGQGGTEAFF
j_call: TRBJ2-3; v_call: TRBV15; clone_size: medium-sized; cdr3_aa: CATSAPGGRTDTQYF